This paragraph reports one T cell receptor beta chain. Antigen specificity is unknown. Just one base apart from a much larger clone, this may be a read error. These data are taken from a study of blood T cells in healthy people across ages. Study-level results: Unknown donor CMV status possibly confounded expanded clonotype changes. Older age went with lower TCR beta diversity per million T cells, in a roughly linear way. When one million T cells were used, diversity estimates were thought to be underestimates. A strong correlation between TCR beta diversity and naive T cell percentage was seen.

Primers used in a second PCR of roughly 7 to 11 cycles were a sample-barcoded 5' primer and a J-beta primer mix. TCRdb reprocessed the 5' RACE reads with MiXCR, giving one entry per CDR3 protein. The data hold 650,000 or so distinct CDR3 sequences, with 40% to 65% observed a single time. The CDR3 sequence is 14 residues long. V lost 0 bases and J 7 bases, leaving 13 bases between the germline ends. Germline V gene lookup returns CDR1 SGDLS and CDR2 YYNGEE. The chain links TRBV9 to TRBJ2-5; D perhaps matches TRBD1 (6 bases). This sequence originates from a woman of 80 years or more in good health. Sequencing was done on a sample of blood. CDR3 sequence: CASSVGTGPSTQYF. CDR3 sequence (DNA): TGTGCCAGCAGCGTAGGAACAGGGCCTTCGACCCAGTACTTC.